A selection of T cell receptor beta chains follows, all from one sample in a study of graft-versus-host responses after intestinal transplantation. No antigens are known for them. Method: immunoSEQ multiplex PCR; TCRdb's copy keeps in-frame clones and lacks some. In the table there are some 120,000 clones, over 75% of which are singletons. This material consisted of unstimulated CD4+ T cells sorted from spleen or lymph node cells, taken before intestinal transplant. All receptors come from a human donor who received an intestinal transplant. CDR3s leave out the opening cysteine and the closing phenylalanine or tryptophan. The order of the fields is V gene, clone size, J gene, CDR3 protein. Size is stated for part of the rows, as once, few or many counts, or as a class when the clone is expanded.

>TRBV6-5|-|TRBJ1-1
ASGRGQANTEAF
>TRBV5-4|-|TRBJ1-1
ASSYTGTEAF
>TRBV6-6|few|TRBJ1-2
ASSREDGYT
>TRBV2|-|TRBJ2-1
ASELLAKSSYNEQF
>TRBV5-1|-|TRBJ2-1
ASSLYRTGGNEQF
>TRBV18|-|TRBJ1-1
ASSPGTRHTEAF
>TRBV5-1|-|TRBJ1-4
ASSSGQNEKLF
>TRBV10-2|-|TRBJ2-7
ASSEPGQTYEQY
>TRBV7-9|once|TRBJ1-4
ASSDLRDRASEKLF
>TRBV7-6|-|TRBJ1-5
ASSLGGQGGQPQH
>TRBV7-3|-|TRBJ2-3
ASSFGAGAGSSTDTQY
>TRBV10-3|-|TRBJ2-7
AISGTSGHEQY
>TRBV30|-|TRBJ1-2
AWSVNGYGYT
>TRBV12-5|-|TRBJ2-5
ASGDPSGGAVGTQY
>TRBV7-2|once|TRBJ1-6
ASSSFRDRNSPLH
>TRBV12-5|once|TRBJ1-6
ASAQETVPESPLH
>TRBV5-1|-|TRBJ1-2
ASSLSQGLGYT
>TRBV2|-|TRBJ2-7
ASSEGLAQY
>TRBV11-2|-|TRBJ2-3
ASSSYERGASTDTQY
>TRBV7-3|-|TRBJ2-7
ASSASGSYEQY
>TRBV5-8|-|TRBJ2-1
ASIVTGGSGNEQF
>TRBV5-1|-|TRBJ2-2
ASSLTANTGELF
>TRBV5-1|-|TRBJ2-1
ASSHGLAGGLEQF
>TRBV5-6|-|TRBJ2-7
ASSFGQEYEQY
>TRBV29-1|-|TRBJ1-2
SVERGAYGYT
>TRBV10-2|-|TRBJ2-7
ASSRTGDYEQY
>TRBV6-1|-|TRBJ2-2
AARDYITGELF
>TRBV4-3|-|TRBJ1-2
ASSQDFDRGDYGYT
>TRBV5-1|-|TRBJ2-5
ASSSRLAGARQETQY
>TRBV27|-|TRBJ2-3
ASSLSYETDTQY
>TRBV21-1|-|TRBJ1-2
ASSKARDRGAGYT
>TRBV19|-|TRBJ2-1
ASSKFLATSSYNEQF
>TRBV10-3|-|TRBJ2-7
AIRMDPEAYEQY
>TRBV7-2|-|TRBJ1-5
ASSRDQTGLGNQPQH
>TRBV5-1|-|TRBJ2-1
ASSLYSGQGYNEQF
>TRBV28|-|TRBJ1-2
ASSSPGQGAYGYT
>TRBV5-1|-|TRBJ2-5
ASRIEGGETQY
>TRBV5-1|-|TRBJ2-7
ASSRTGGPREQY